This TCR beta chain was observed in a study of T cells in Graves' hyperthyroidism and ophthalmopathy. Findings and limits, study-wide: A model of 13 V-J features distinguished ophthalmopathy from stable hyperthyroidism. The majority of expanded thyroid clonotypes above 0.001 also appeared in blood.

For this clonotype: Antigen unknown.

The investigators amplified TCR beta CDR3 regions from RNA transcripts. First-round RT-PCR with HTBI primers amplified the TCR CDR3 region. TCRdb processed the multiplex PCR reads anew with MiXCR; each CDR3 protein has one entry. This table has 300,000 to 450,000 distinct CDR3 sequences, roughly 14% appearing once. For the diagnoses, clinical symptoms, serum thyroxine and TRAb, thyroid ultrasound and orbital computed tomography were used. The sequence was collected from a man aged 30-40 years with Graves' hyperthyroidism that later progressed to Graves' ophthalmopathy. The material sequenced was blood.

This CDR3 is CASSQERWTGALTGELFF. Written as DNA, the CDR3 is TGTGCCAGCAGCCAAGAAAGATGGACAGGGGCGCTCACCGGGGAGCTGTTTTTT. The chain links TRBV14 to TRBJ2-2; the match to TRBD1 covers 9 bases. CDR3 length equals 18 residues. With V trimmed by 0 bases and J by 4 bases, 9 bases remained unmatched. Germline V CDR1 and CDR2: SGHDN, FVKESK.